Included here is one T cell receptor (beta chain) sequence, with context. Its antigen is unknown. This entry belongs to a study of cytomegalovirus exposure and HLA in healthy donors. Study results and caveats: For most TCR sequences rarity was the rule, although some public TCRs occurred in many donors. It was only CMV serostatus that was available as immune exposure information.

The V end was cut by 5 bases, the J end by 3 bases, with 10 bases between. CDR3 length: 13 residues. From germline, CDR1 is KGHSH and CDR2 LQKENI. Primers for the PCR totalled 60 Vbeta and 13 Jbeta. Profiling relied on immunoSEQ multiplex PCR, and the TCRdb table lists in-frame clones only, not all of them. The data hold around 170,000 clones, with 80% observed a single time. The chain has TRBV18 and TRBJ2-5, with D hard to call. The TCR comes from a woman aged 25-40 years in good health and CMV-seronegative. The sequenced material came from PBMCs. As DNA, the CDR3 is TGTGCCAGCTCAAAGGCAGGTGAAGAGACCCAGTACTTC. Protein product: CASSKAGEETQYF.